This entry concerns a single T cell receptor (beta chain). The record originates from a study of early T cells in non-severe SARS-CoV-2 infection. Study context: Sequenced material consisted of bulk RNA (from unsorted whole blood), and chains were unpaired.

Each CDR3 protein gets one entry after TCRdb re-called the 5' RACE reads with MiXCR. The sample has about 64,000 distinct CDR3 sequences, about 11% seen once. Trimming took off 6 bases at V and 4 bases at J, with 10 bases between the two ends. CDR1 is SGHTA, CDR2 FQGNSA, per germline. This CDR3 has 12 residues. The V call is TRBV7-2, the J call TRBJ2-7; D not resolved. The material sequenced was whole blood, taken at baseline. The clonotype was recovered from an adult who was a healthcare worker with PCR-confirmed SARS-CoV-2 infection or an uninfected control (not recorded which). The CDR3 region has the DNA TGTGCCAGCAGTCGTTCGGAATACGAGCAGTACTTC. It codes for CASSRSEYEQYF.